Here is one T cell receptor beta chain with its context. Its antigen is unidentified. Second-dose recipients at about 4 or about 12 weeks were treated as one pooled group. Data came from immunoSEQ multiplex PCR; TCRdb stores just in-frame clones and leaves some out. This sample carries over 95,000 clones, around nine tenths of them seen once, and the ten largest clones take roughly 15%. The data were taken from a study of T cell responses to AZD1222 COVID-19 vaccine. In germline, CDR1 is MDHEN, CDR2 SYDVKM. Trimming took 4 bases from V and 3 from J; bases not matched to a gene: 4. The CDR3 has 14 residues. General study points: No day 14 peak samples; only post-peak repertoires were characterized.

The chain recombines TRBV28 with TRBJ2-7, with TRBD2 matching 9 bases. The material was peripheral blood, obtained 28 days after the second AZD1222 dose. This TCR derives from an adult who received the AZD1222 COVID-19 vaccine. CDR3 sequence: CASSSGTSIYEQYF. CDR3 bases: TGTGCCAGCAGTTCCGGGACTAGCATCTACGAGCAGTACTTC. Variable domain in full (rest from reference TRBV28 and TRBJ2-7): DVKVTQSSRYLVKRTGEKVFLECVQDMDHENMFWYRQDPGLGLRLIYFSYDVKMKEKGDIPEGYSVSREKKERFSLILESASTNQTSMYLCASSSGTSIYEQYFGPGTRLTVT.